This T cell receptor (beta chain) was captured in a study of T cell responses to AZD1222 COVID-19 vaccine. Study-wide results and limits: Baseline antibody screening turned up just a handful of seropositive AZD1222 recipients.

The assay was immunoSEQ multiplex PCR, and TCRdb's table has in-frame clones only and misses some. The sample has roughly 130,000 clones; 94% are singletons. V lost 3 bases, J lost 3 bases, and 12 bases lay in between. The CDR3 runs 14 residues. Germline V CDR1 and CDR2: ENHRY, SYGVKD. Of note for this clone: Its antigen is unknown.

This sequence joins TRBV10-3 and TRBJ2-7; no firm D call. This clonotype was obtained from an adult in good health. This material consisted of peripheral blood, taken on day 0 of AZD1222 vaccination. The CDR3 is CAISDRAENYEQYF. The DNA for the CDR3 is TGTGCCATCAGTGATAGGGCAGAGAACTACGAGCAGTACTTC.